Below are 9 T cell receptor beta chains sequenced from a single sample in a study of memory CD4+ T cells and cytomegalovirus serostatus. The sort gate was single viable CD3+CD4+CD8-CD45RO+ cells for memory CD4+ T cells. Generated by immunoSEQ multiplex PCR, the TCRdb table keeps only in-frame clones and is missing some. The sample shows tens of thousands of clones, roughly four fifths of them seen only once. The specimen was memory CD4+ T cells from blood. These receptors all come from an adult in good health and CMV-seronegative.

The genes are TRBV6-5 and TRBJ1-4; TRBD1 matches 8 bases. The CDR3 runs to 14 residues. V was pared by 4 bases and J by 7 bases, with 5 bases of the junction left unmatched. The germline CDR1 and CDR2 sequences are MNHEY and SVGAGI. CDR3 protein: CASSSDRGGEKLFF. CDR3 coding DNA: TGTGCCAGCAGTTCTGACAGGGGTGGTGAAAAACTGTTTTTT.

This CDR3 reads CASSPPLGGTYEQYF. The CDR3 DNA is TGTGCCAGCAGTCCCCCCCTAGGCGGAACCTACGAGCAGTACTTC. The chain links TRBV28 to TRBJ2-7; the D is unclear. CDR1 MDHEN and CDR2 SYDVKM come from the germline V gene. This CDR3 has 15 amino acids. V lost 5 bases and J lost 2, with 16 bases in between.

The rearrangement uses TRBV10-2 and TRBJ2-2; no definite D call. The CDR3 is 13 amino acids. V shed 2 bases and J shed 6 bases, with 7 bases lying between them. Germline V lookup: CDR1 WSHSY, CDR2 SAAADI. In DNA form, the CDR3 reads TGCGCCAGCAGTGAGCCGGTTCCCGGGGAGCTGTTTTTT. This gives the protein CASSEPVPGELFF.

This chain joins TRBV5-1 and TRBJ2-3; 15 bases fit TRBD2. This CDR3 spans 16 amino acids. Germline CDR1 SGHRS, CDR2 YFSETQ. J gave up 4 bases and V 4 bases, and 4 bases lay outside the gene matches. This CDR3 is CASSPGLAGGSDTQYF. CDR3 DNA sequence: TGCGCCAGCAGCCCGGGACTAGCGGGGGGTTCAGATACGCAGTATTTT.

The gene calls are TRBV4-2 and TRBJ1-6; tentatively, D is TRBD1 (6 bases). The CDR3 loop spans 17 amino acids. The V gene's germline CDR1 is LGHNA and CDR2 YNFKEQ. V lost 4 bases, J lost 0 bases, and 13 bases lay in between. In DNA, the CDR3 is TGTGCCAGCAGCCCCGGACAGTCGAGCTCCTATAATTCACCCCTCCACTTT. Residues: CASSPGQSSSYNSPLHF.

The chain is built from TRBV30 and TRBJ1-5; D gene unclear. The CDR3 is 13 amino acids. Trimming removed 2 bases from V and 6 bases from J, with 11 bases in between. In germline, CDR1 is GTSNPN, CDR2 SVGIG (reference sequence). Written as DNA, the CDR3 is TGTGCCTGGAGTTTAGGGTCGGGTCAGCCCCAGCATTTT. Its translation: CAWSLGSGQPQHF.

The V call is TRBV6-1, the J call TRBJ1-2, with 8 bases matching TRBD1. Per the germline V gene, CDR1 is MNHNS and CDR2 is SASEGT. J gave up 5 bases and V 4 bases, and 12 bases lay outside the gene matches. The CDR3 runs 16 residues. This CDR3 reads CASSGGTGGIIYGYTF. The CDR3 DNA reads TGTGCCAGCAGTGGGGGGACAGGAGGCATCATTTATGGCTACACCTTC.

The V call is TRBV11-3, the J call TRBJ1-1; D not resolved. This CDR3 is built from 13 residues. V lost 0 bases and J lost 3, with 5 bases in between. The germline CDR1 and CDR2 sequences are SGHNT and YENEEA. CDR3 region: CASSLDKYTEAFF. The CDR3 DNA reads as TGTGCCAGCAGCTTAGATAAGTACACTGAAGCTTTCTTT.

CDR3 nucleotides: TGTGCCAGCAGCATCAAACGGGACAGAGCTGGAAACACCATATATTTT. Amino acid sequence: CASSIKRDRAGNTIYF. J is TRBJ1-3 and V is TRBV11-2; the match to TRBD1 covers 7 bases. This CDR3 contains 16 residues. Germline CDR1 reads SGHAT; CDR2 reads FQNNGV. Trimming cost V 5 bases and J 2 bases; bases outside gene matches: 9.